These 26 T cell receptor beta chains were all obtained from the same sample, sequenced in a study of T cell clonotyping in hematopoietic cell transplantation. Data came from immunoSEQ multiplex PCR; TCRdb stores just in-frame clones and leaves some out. The sample includes around 80,000 clones, 90% to 96% of them seen just once. Time point meaning: recipient sample about 28 days before transplant, after cytoreduction. Sequenced material: peripheral blood mononuclear cells, taken before stem cell transplant. Receptors were obtained from a woman between 45 and 65 years old with acute myeloid leukemia. Some clones in this sample may be carry-over from other donors' samples.

This chain uses TRBV19 with TRBJ2-3, with D uncertain. Germline values: CDR1 LNHDA, CDR2 SQIVND (reference sequence). V lost 7 bases and J lost 1, with 9 bases in between. The CDR3 consists of 13 residues. The CDR3 protein is CASTHRGTDTQYF. The CDR3 nucleotides read TGTGCCAGTACCCATCGCGGCACAGATACGCAGTATTTT.

This clone was seen a handful of times. This CDR3 reads CASRDYVQPQHF. The CDR3 DNA reads TGTGCCAGTAGGGACTACGTGCAGCCCCAGCATTTT. J is TRBJ1-5 and V is TRBV19; no definite D call. The CDR3 sequence is 12 residues long. Germline V gene sequence: CDR1 LNHDA, CDR2 SQIVND (reference sequence). The V gene lost 6 bases and the J gene lost 7 bases, with 10 bases spanning the gap.

The chain links TRBV6-5 to TRBJ2-7, with 8 positions matching TRBD1. After removal of 5 bases from V and 3 bases from J, the junction contained 9 bases not matched to a gene. CDR3 length: 15 amino acids. The germline V gene encodes CDR1 MNHEY and CDR2 SVGAGI. The DNA of the CDR3 is TGTGCCAGCAGTAGGAGCGGACAGGGAGGCTACGAGCAGTACTTC. Residues: CASSRSGQGGYEQYF.

The rearrangement links TRBV29-1 to TRBJ2-5; a possible D gene is TRBD2 (6 bases). This CDR3 is built from 13 residues. Trimming took off 3 bases at V and 2 bases at J, with 10 bases between the two ends. Looked up from germline, CDR1 is SQVTM and CDR2 is ANQGSEA. The CDR3 DNA reads as TGCAGCGTTGATGACGGGGGTCAAGAGACCCAGTACTTC. Protein: CSVDDGGQETQYF.

CDR3 region: CASSLRPGHTEAFF. The CDR3 DNA sequence: TGCGCCAGCAGCCTTCGACCGGGACACACTGAAGCTTTCTTT. The genes are TRBV4-1 and TRBJ1-1, with D tentatively TRBD1 (5 bases). The V and J ends lost 4 bases and 3 bases respectively, with 12 bases between them. The germline CDR1 and CDR2 sequences are MGHRA and YSYEKL. This CDR3 has 14 amino acids.

This rearrangement joins TRBV6-5 to TRBJ2-1; D not resolved. V lost 3 bases and J lost 6, with 3 bases in between. CDR1 is MNHEY and CDR2 is SVGAGI in the germline V gene. This CDR3 contains 11 residues. CDR3 nucleotide sequence: TGTGCCAGCAGTTATGGCAATGAGCAGTTCTTC. Translation gives CASSYGNEQFF.

The rearrangement uses TRBV6-6 and TRBJ1-2; 7 nucleotides agree with TRBD1. The germline V gene encodes CDR1 MNHNY and CDR2 SVGAGI (reference sequence). J lost 4 bases, V lost 6 bases, and 5 bases had no gene match. This CDR3 contains 13 residues. As DNA, the CDR3 is TGTGCCAGCAGCTCGACAGGGCCCTATGGCTACACCTTC. Protein sequence: CASSSTGPYGYTF.

The chain combines TRBV30 with TRBJ1-2; possible D gene TRBD1, 5 bases. Trimming took 8 bases from V and 4 from J, leaving 11 bases between them. CDR1 is GTSNPN and CDR2 is SVGIG in the germline V gene (reference sequence). CDR3 size: 11 residues. The CDR3 nucleotides read TGTGCCCGGGGACCGCCCTATGGCTACACCTTC. It yields the protein CARGPPYGYTF.

This clone is a singleton in its sample. One end of the junction fails to match germline, which may point to a read error. This sequence joins TRBV7-2 and TRBJ1-2, with 8 bases aligning to TRBD1. Germline CDR1 is SGHTA and CDR2 is FQGNSA. The CDR3 spans 15 residues. The CDR3 coding sequence is TGTGTCAGCAGCTCGGGACAGGTCTGGACCTATGGCTACACCTTC. Translating gives CVSSSGQVWTYGYTF.

The CDR3 sequence: CASSTVGSETQYF. The CDR3 DNA sequence: TGTGCCAGCAGTACAGTGGGGTCAGAGACCCAGTACTTC. This chain joins TRBV5-5 and TRBJ2-5; D call uncertain. Trimming took 5 bases from V and 4 from J, leaving 12 bases between them. The CDR3 runs to 13 residues. The germline gives CDR1 SGHKS, CDR2 YYEKEE (reference sequence). The complete variable domain, with remaining parts taken from reference TRBV5-5 and TRBJ2-5, reads DAGVTQSPTHLIKTRGQQVTLRCSPISGHKSVSWYQQVLGQGPQFIFQYYEKEERGRGNFPDRFSARQFPNYSSELNVNALLLGDSALYLCASSTVGSETQYFGPGTRLLVL.

The rearrangement joins TRBV6-5 to TRBJ1-2, with 8 bases fitting TRBD1. The germline gives CDR1 MNHEY, CDR2 SVGAGI. The ends lost 1 base at V and 6 bases at J; junction bases unmatched: 1. This CDR3 region has 13 residues. CDR3 in amino acids: CASSYYRGNGYTF. CDR3 nucleotide sequence: TGTGCCAGCAGTTACTACAGGGGGAATGGCTACACCTTC.

This chain joins TRBV6-6 and TRBJ1-4; D unclear. The V end was cut by 0 bases, the J end by 0 bases, with 5 bases between. The length of the CDR3 is 15 residues. Germline CDR1 reads MNHNY; CDR2 reads SVGAGI (reference sequence). The chain's CDR3 is CASSYSQATNEKLFF. CDR3 nucleotides: TGTGCCAGCAGTTACTCGCAGGCAACTAATGAAAAACTGTTTTTT.

The chain's CDR3 is CASSLGSGYYGYTF. The DNA for the CDR3 is TGTGCCAGCAGCTTAGGATCAGGGTACTATGGCTACACCTTC. The V and J genes are TRBV7-2 and TRBJ1-2, with D tentatively TRBD1 (5 bases). The CDR3 loop spans 14 amino acids. Trimming stripped 1 base from V and 3 bases from J, with 9 bases between. The germline V gene has CDR1 SGHTA and CDR2 FQGNSA.

This chain joins TRBV10-1 and TRBJ2-1, with 8 bases fitting TRBD2. V was clipped by 0 bases and J by 4 bases; unmatched bases: 5. The CDR3 has 16 amino acids. Germline CDR1 reads WNHNN; CDR2 reads SYGVQD (reference sequence). This CDR3 is CASSESTSDDYNEQFF. The CDR3 bases are TGCGCCAGCAGTGAGTCGACTAGCGATGATTACAATGAGCAGTTCTTC.

The chain has TRBV4-1 and TRBJ2-7; D may correspond to TRBD1 or TRBD2 (6 bases each). Trimming removed 3 bases at V and 5 bases at J, with 14 bases between. CDR3 length equals 14 residues. Germline V CDR1 and CDR2: MGHRA, YSYEKL. CDR3 sequence (DNA): TGCGCCAGCAGCCAGGCTACGGGGGCCAACGAGCAGTACTTC. Translating gives CASSQATGANEQYF.

CDR3 nucleotide sequence: TGTGCCTGGATTCCCCTGGGGTTGCAGAGGGGGGCCAACGTCCTGACTTTC. It codes for CAWIPLGLQRGANVLTF. This rearrangement joins TRBV30 to TRBJ2-6, with D unresolved. The CDR3 runs 17 residues. Per germline, CDR1 GTSNPN and CDR2 SVGIG (reference sequence). Trimming left V 4 bases short and J 4 bases short, with 20 bases between.

The CDR3 DNA reads as TGTGCCAGTAGTATAGCTGGCGGCTTGCAGTACTTC. It translates to CASSIAGGLQYF. The V gene is TRBV19, the J gene TRBJ2-7; D is undetermined. CDR1 is LNHDA, CDR2 SQIVND, per germline (reference sequence). V was pared by 1 base and J by 9 bases, with 10 bases between. There are 12 residues in the CDR3. Together with reference TRBV19 and TRBJ2-7, the CDR3 gives the full variable domain: DGGITQSPKYLFRKEGQNVTLSCEQNLNHDAMYWYRQDPGQGLRLIYYSQIVNDFQKGDIAEGYSVSREKKESFPLTVTSAQKNPTAFYLCASSIAGGLQYFGPGTRLTVT.

V gene TRBV6-5 combines with J gene TRBJ1-1; no reliable D call. Germline CDR1 is MNHEY and CDR2 is SVGAGI. The CDR3 has 12 amino acids. The V end was cut by 7 bases, the J end by 4 bases, with 10 bases between. Here the CDR3 reads CASTLGGTEAFF. The CDR3 DNA sequence: TGTGCCAGCACCCTGGGAGGCACTGAAGCTTTCTTT.

A remark on this clone: Other DNA sequences in the sample encode the same CDR3. V is TRBV4-2 and J is TRBJ2-7; D gene ambiguous. Germline CDR1 is LGHNA and CDR2 is YNFKEQ. V was trimmed by 0 bases and J by 1 base, leaving 4 bases between them. The CDR3 sequence is 13 residues long. In DNA form, the CDR3 reads TGTGCCAGCAGCCAAGATTTGTCCTACGAGCAGTACTTC. This gives the protein CASSQDLSYEQYF.

The chain recombines TRBV27 with TRBJ2-2, with unresolved D. CDR1 and CDR2 (germline): MNHEY, SMNVEV (reference sequence). The CDR3 length is 16 residues. The V and J ends lost 6 bases and 2 bases respectively, with 16 bases between them. The CDR3 nucleotides are TGTGCCAGCAGGGGGAAGGCTATCATTAACACCGGGGAGCTGTTTTTT. Translated, it gives CASRGKAIINTGELFF.

V and J are TRBV5-6 and TRBJ1-1; the D gene is possibly TRBD1 (5 bases). Germline assignment: CDR1 SGHDT and CDR2 YYEEEE. The CDR3 has 13 residues. V was clipped by 5 bases and J by 8 bases, with 16 bases between them. CDR3 in amino acids: CASSLRQHDEAFF. CDR3 bases: TGTGCCAGCAGTTTAAGACAGCATGACGAAGCTTTCTTT.

The J gene is TRBJ2-7, the V gene TRBV6-6; possibly TRBD2 for D (5 bases). Per the germline V gene, CDR1 is MNHNY and CDR2 is SVGAGI (reference sequence). V was cut by 5 bases and J by 6 bases, with 17 bases left in between. The CDR3 sequence is 14 residues long. Here the CDR3 reads CASSPPEDWGEQYF. CDR3 bases: TGTGCCAGCAGTCCGCCGGAGGATTGGGGCGAGCAGTACTTC.

The chain employs TRBV28 and TRBJ1-2; possible D gene TRBD1, 6 bases. CDR3 length: 15 residues. CDR1 and CDR2 (germline): MDHEN, SYDVKM. The V and J ends lost 7 bases and 2 bases respectively, with 17 bases between them. The CDR3: CASKIGGRTNYGYTF. CDR3 nucleotide sequence: TGTGCCAGCAAGATAGGGGGGAGAACCAACTATGGCTACACCTTC.

The chain is built from TRBV30 and TRBJ1-2, with 7 bases lining up with TRBD1. Germline CDR1 GTSNPN, CDR2 SVGIG (reference sequence). CDR3 length equals 10 residues. J was trimmed by 7 bases and V by 5 bases; bases with no gene match: 1. The CDR3 DNA reads as TGTGCCTGGGGACAGGCTGGCTACACCTTC. Amino acids: CAWGQAGYTF.

The rearrangement joins TRBV29-1 to TRBJ1-1; 9 bases line up with TRBD1. Germline V lookup: CDR1 SQVTM, CDR2 ANQGSEA. V lost 6 bases and J lost 8; bases outside the gene matches: 7. The CDR3 has 12 residues. The CDR3 DNA reads as TGCAGCGTCCTAACAGGGGGCAGAGAAGCTTTCTTT. Its translation is CSVLTGGREAFF.

This clone has just a few counts. The chain uses TRBV5-1 and TRBJ2-5; 7 nucleotides align to TRBD1. Trimming removed 3 bases from V and 1 base from J; junction bases left unmatched: 6. The CDR3 totals 15 residues. CDR1 is SGHRS and CDR2 is YFSETQ in the germline V gene. The CDR3 loop reads CASSSLRDSQETQYF. The CDR3 DNA reads as TGCGCCAGCAGCTCCCTCAGGGACAGCCAAGAGACCCAGTACTTC.